Shown below are 14 T cell receptor beta chains from a single sample sequenced in a study of breast tumors, draining lymph nodes, adjacent tissues (dated by TCRdb to 2015 to 2016). The library was produced with multiplex PCR. The run used an Illumina HiSeq 2000. The raw public data were reprocessed by TCRdb itself: fastp quality trimming at Q25, MiXCR clonotype calling, in-frame beta chains only. Records with the same CDR3 protein are collapsed into one entry carrying the most frequent genes and DNA. The sample contains approximately 200,000 distinct CDR3 sequences, over 25% of them found a single time. Of the sample, about 4.3% falls within the top ten clones. Lymph node samples were obtained from the axillary draining lymph nodes of breast cancer patients. What was sequenced was axillary lymph node tissue. The receptors were gathered from a female donor with breast cancer. Some clones in this sample may be carry-over from other donors' samples.

There are many counts of this clonotype. V usage is TRBV20-1 and J usage is TRBJ1-4; D might be TRBD1 (5 bases). From germline, CDR1 is DFQATT and CDR2 SNEGSKA (reference sequence). The V gene lost 1 base and the J gene lost 7 bases, with 16 bases spanning the gap. This CDR3 has 15 amino acids. CDR3 nucleotides: TGCAGTGCTAGAGGCGGGAGAGGAAGGGGTGAAAAACTGTTTTTT. Translation gives CSARGGRGRGEKLFF.

This clonotype was seen many times. The genes are TRBV30 and TRBJ2-5; no reliable D call. Per germline, CDR1 GTSNPN and CDR2 SVGIG (reference sequence). Trimming pared 7 bases from V and 2 bases from J, leaving 17 bases between. The CDR3 runs to 14 residues. The CDR3 bases are TGTGCCTACAAACGCTGGGGTGCTCAAGAGACCCAGTACTTC. Encoded protein: CAYKRWGAQETQYF.

This clonotype showed up many times. The chain employs TRBV30 and TRBJ2-3, with 10 bases aligning to TRBD1. Germline loops: CDR1 GTSNPN, CDR2 SVGIG (reference sequence). The CDR3 is made up of 14 amino acids. J gave up 5 bases and V 1 base, and 3 bases lay outside the gene matches. CDR3 residues: CAWSAGTGEDTQYF. The CDR3 coding sequence is TGTGCCTGGAGTGCCGGGACAGGGGAAGATACGCAGTATTTT.

This clonotype appeared many times. The chain joins TRBV19 to TRBJ2-7; no clear D. V was pared by 1 base and J by 0 bases, with 10 bases between. This CDR3 comprises 15 residues. Germline V gene sequence: CDR1 LNHDA, CDR2 SQIVND (reference sequence). CDR3: CASSIGGSVSYEQYF. DNA of the CDR3: TGTGCCAGTAGTATAGGAGGCAGCGTCTCCTACGAGCAGTACTTC.

For this clonotype: No conserved phenylalanine or tryptophan ends this CDR3, so it is likely a read error. V and J are TRBV20-1 and TRBJ2-7; TRBD2 matches 9 bases. The junction had 11 bases not matched to a gene; V was cut back by 0 bases and J by 5 bases. The CDR3 has 16 amino acids. CDR1 is DFQATT, CDR2 SNEGSKA, per germline (reference sequence). CDR3 DNA sequence: TGCAGTGCTAGAGAGAGGGGGAGGGCTAGCGGGGACGAGCAGTACCTC. Translating it yields CSARERGRASGDEQYL.

This clonotype was recorded many times. This rearrangement joins TRBV24-1 to TRBJ2-3, with 8 bases that match TRBD1. Germline lookup yields CDR1 KGHDR and CDR2 SFDVKD. V shed 4 bases, J shed 5 bases, and the junction held 7 bases outside the gene matches. The CDR3 totals 15 residues. CDR3 amino acids: CATSETDRVGDTQYF. In nucleotides, the CDR3 is TGTGCCACCAGTGAAACGGACAGGGTAGGAGATACGCAGTATTTT.

This clonotype came up a few times. The chain recombines TRBV20-1 with TRBJ1-1; D unresolved. The CDR3 contains 14 residues. Germline CDR1 DFQATT, CDR2 SNEGSKA (reference sequence). CDR3 bases: TGCAGCGGCCAGGAGGGCATAAGGAACACTGAAGCTTTCTTT. As protein: CSGQEGIRNTEAFF.

This clonotype was recorded at least ten times. CDR3 region: CASSVAPNQPQHF. The CDR3 nucleotides read TGTGCCAGCAGCGTAGCTCCCAATCAGCCCCAGCATTTT. The chain employs TRBV9 and TRBJ1-5; D is undetermined. With 0 bases removed from V and 3 bases from J, the gap between germline ends came to 4 bases. The CDR3 extends over 13 amino acids. The germline CDR1 and CDR2 sequences are SGDLS and YYNGEE. Combining the CDR3 with reference TRBV9 and TRBJ1-5 gives the whole variable domain DSGVTQTPKHLITATGQRVTLRCSPRSGDLSVYWYQQSLDQGLQFLIQYYNGEERAKGNILERFSAQQFPDLHSELNLSSLELGDSALYFCASSVAPNQPQHFGDGTRLSIL.

The chain employs TRBV5-1 and TRBJ1-2; D call uncertain. Germline CDR1 and CDR2: SGHRS and YFSETQ. Trimming stripped 0 bases from V and 8 bases from J, with 8 bases between. CDR3 size: 12 residues. The CDR3 nucleotides read TGCGCCAGCAGCTTGGTGGCGGAGGGCTACACCTTC. Translating gives CASSLVAEGYTF.

This clonotype was observed at least ten times. The chain carries TRBV20-1 and TRBJ1-6; D is unresolved. Germline V gives CDR1 DFQATT, CDR2 SNEGSKA (reference sequence). V dropped 5 bases and J dropped 7 bases, with 9 bases sitting between them. The CDR3 consists of 12 residues. Here the CDR3 reads CSAGPANSPLHF. The CDR3 DNA sequence: TGCAGTGCTGGCCCGGCAAATTCACCCCTCCACTTT.

Details on this clonotype: An end of the junction does not agree with germline; a read error may underlie this. The chain joins TRBV6-5 to TRBJ1-2; D might be TRBD1 (6 bases). Germline V lookup: CDR1 MNHEY, CDR2 SVGAGI. CDR3 length equals 15 residues. DNA of the CDR3: TGTGCCAGCAGTTACCTAGGGGGGGCTAACTATGGCTACGCCTTC. Encoded protein: CASSYLGGANYGYAF.

Turning to this clonotype: No conserved phenylalanine or tryptophan ends this CDR3, so it is likely a read error. CDR3 loop: CASSPNPGLGTEAFL. The CDR3 DNA sequence: TGTGCCAGCAGCCCCAACCCGGGACTGGGCACTGAAGCTTTCCTT. The V and J genes are TRBV7-3 and TRBJ1-1, with D tentatively TRBD1 (5 bases). V was shortened by 5 bases and J by 4 bases, with 17 bases between the two germline ends. Germline-derived CDR1 and CDR2 are SGHTA and FQGTGA. CDR3 length: 15 amino acids.

This clonotype was seen repeatedly, ten times or more. The chain uses TRBV28 and TRBJ1-6; possibly TRBD1 for D (5 bases). This CDR3 spans 15 amino acids. The germline CDR1 and CDR2 sequences are MDHEN and SYDVKM. Trimming removed 6 bases at V and 5 bases at J, with 14 bases between. CDR3 amino acids: CASRGSPRDNSPLHF. The CDR3 DNA reads as TGTGCCAGCAGGGGGTCACCCAGGGATAATTCACCCCTCCACTTT.

There are many counts of this clonotype. The V and J genes are TRBV11-2 and TRBJ1-4; 10 bases line up with TRBD1. The CDR3 contains 14 residues. Trimming took 5 bases from V and 7 from J; bases not matched to a gene: 4. Germline V lookup: CDR1 SGHAT, CDR2 FQNNGV. The CDR3 nucleotides are TGTGCCAGCAGCCCCGGGACAGGGGTTGAAAAACTGTTTTTT. Translated, it gives CASSPGTGVEKLFF.